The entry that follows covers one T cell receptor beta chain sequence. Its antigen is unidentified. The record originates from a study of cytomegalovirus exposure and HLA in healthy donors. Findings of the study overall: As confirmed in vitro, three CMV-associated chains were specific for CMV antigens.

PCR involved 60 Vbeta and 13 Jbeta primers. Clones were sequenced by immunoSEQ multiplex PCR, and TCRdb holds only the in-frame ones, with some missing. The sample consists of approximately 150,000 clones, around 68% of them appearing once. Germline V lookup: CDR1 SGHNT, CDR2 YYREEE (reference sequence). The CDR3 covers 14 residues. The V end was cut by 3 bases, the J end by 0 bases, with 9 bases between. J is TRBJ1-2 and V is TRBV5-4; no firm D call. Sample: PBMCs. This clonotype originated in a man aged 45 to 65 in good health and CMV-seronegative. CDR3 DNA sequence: TGTGCCAGCAGCTGGGAGGGCGCTAACTATGGCTACACCTTC. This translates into CASSWEGANYGYTF.